Below, 31 T cell receptor beta chains from the same sample are listed, as sequenced in a study of blood T cell repertoires in COVID-19. Libraries were prepared by immunoSEQ multiplex PCR; TCRdb keeps only in-frame clonotypes and omits some of them. The data show about 240,000 clones, with around 80% seen just once and approximately 3.5% held by the top ten. The sample consisted of peripheral blood. Receptor source: a young woman with acute or convalescent COVID-19.

This clone was picked up a small number of times. J is TRBJ1-6 and V is TRBV2; D call uncertain. The V end was cut by 4 bases, the J end by 14 bases, with 15 bases between. The CDR3 has 13 amino acids. The germline gives CDR1 SNHLY, CDR2 FYNNEI. The DNA for the CDR3 is TGTGCCAGCAGTGCAAGCGCCTCCGTGGCCCTCCACTTT. Translating it yields CASSASASVALHF. Full variable domain (remainder filled in from reference TRBV2 and TRBJ1-6): EPEVTQTPSHQVTQMGQEVILRCVPISNHLYFYWYRQILGQKVEFLVSFYNNEISEKSEIFDDQFSVERPDGSNFTLKIRSTKLEDSAMYFCASSASASVALHFGNGTRLTVT.

The V call is TRBV10-2, the J call TRBJ2-5; TRBD1 matches at 9 bases. Germline V CDR1 and CDR2: WSHSY, SAAADI. V trimming: 8 bases; J trimming: 1 base; junction bases outside the gene matches: 8. The CDR3 is 15 amino acids. CDR3 amino acids: CASRTGVIPQETQYF. As DNA, the CDR3 is TGCGCCAGCCGGACAGGGGTCATCCCCCAAGAGACCCAGTACTTC.

This chain connects TRBV14 to TRBJ1-1; a possible D gene is TRBD1 (5 bases). The CDR3 loop spans 14 amino acids. Germline lookup yields CDR1 SGHDN and CDR2 FVKESK. V lost 1 base, J lost 5 bases, and 11 bases lay in between. The CDR3 loop is CASSQVPGSTEAFF. Written as DNA, the CDR3 is TGTGCCAGCAGCCAAGTTCCAGGGTCAACTGAAGCTTTCTTT.

This sequence joins TRBV4-2 and TRBJ1-3; D uncertain. V gave up 1 base and J gave up 2 bases, with 15 bases separating them. The CDR3 has 17 residues. Germline assignment: CDR1 LGHNA and CDR2 YNFKEQ. The CDR3 spells CASSQGALISAGNTIYF. The CDR3 DNA is TGTGCCAGCAGCCAAGGGGCCCTAATAAGTGCTGGAAACACCATATATTTT.

The genes are TRBV15 and TRBJ2-3; TRBD2 might be the D (5 bases). With 1 base removed from V and 0 bases from J, the gap between germline ends came to 8 bases. The V gene's germline CDR1 is LNHNV and CDR2 YYDKDF (reference sequence). This CDR3 is built from 15 residues. The CDR3 DNA is TGTGCCACCAGCAGAGTAGCGCTAAGCACAGATACGCAGTATTTT. Amino acid sequence: CATSRVALSTDTQYF.

J is TRBJ2-1 and V is TRBV28, with a tentative D call TRBD1 (6 bases). The CDR3 has 18 amino acids. Trimming stripped 3 bases from V and 4 bases from J, with 22 bases between. CDR1 and CDR2 from the germline V gene are MDHEN and SYDVKM. In DNA, the CDR3 is TGTGCCAGCAGTTTGGGTGTTTTGAAAGGGGGTAGGTACAATGAGCAGTTCTTC. Translation: CASSLGVLKGGRYNEQFF.

This chain connects TRBV25-1 to TRBJ2-7, with TRBD2 matching 7 bases. V gave up 1 base and J gave up 2 bases; unmatched junction bases: 5. The CDR3 sequence is 15 residues long. Looked up from germline, CDR1 is MGHDK and CDR2 is SYGVNS. The CDR3 region is CASSESAGDPYEQYF. Written as DNA, the CDR3 is TGTGCCAGCAGTGAATCGGCGGGGGATCCCTACGAGCAGTACTTC.

This chain connects TRBV5-8 to TRBJ2-1, with TRBD2 as a possible D gene (5 bases). Trimming removed 4 bases from V and 4 bases from J, with 15 bases in between. The CDR3 runs to 15 residues. Germline assignment: CDR1 SGHTS and CDR2 YDEGEE. CDR3 DNA sequence: TGTGCCAGCAGCGATTCCCTAGCAGAATACAATGAGCAGTTCTTC. This encodes CASSDSLAEYNEQFF. Full variable domain (outside the CDR3, taken from reference TRBV5-8 and TRBJ2-1): EAGVTQSPTHLIKTRGQQATLRCSPISGHTSVYWYQQALGLGLQFLLWYDEGEERNRGNFPPRFSGRQFPNYSSELNVNALELEDSALYLCASSDSLAEYNEQFFGPGTRLTVL.

This clone was recorded once. The V call is TRBV6-4, the J call TRBJ2-1; 7 nucleotides line up with TRBD1. The CDR3 spans 14 residues. The germline CDR1 and CDR2 sequences are MRHNA and SNTAGT. V was pared by 5 bases and J by 10 bases, with 11 bases of the junction left unmatched. CDR3 DNA sequence: TGTGCCAGCAGTAAAGACAGGGCGCAGGGGGAGCAGTTCTTC. Translating gives CASSKDRAQGEQFF.

V and J are TRBV5-6 and TRBJ2-7; the D gene is possibly TRBD1 (5 bases). The CDR3 spans 11 residues. Germline loops: CDR1 SGHDT, CDR2 YYEEEE. V was shortened by 2 bases and J by 7 bases, with 7 bases between the two germline ends. The CDR3 spells CASSFQGEQYF. CDR3 DNA sequence: TGTGCCAGCAGCTTCCAGGGAGAGCAGTACTTC.

The genes are TRBV27 and TRBJ2-3; TRBD2 aligns across 8 bases. This CDR3 has 17 amino acids. Germline lookup yields CDR1 MNHEY and CDR2 SMNVEV (reference sequence). Losses at the gene ends were 5 bases for V and 2 bases for J; bases not matched to a gene: 12. CDR3 protein: CASSLTLAEDYTDTQYF. CDR3 sequence (DNA): TGTGCCAGCAGTCTTACACTAGCGGAGGACTACACAGATACGCAGTATTTT.

This clone was seen a few times. The chain employs TRBV5-1 and TRBJ1-1; no reliable D call. Trimming removed 0 bases at V and 3 bases at J, with 15 bases between. Looked up from germline, CDR1 is SGHRS and CDR2 is YFSETQ. This CDR3 is built from 16 residues. CDR3 nucleotide sequence: TGCGCCAGCAGCTTGGCCTTGCGGGGAGGTCACACTGAAGCTTTCTTT. Translation: CASSLALRGGHTEAFF.

This chain joins TRBV7-3 and TRBJ2-2; 7 bases line up with TRBD1. V shed 3 bases and J 0 bases; nucleotides not matched to a gene: 10. This CDR3 has 18 residues. Germline V gives CDR1 SGHTA, CDR2 FQGTGA. CDR3 region: CASSFSRTGTANTGELFF. The DNA of the CDR3 is TGTGCCAGCAGCTTTAGTCGAACCGGGACAGCGAACACCGGGGAGCTGTTTTTT.

The V call is TRBV18, the J call TRBJ2-3; 13 bases map to TRBD2. The CDR3 spans 18 residues. V shed 6 bases and J 3 bases; nucleotides not matched to a gene: 12. Per the germline V gene, CDR1 is KGHSH and CDR2 is LQKENI. Here the CDR3 DNA reads TGTGCCAGCTCTTCCGGACTAGCGGGAGAGGTTGTGACAGATACGCAGTATTTT. Amino acid sequence: CASSSGLAGEVVTDTQYF.

The chain recombines TRBV19 with TRBJ2-7, with D possibly matching TRBD2 (7 bases). The V gene lost 4 bases and the J gene lost 3 bases, with 19 bases spanning the gap. The CDR3 totals 16 residues. Germline CDR1 reads LNHDA; CDR2 reads SQIVND (reference sequence). The CDR3 is CASSTGGRQAIYEQYF. Here the CDR3 DNA reads TGTGCCAGTAGTACGGGGGGCAGACAGGCTATCTACGAGCAGTACTTC.

In DNA form, the CDR3 reads TGTGCCAGCAGCCTGCAACAGGCAGGGATGACAGATACGCAGTATTTT. Amino acid sequence: CASSLQQAGMTDTQYF. The chain carries TRBV3-1 (or the pseudogene TRBV3-2) and TRBJ2-3; possibly TRBD1 for D (5 bases). Germline values: CDR1 LGHDT, CDR2 YNNKEL (reference sequence). The CDR3 has 16 residues. V was pared by 4 bases and J by 3 bases, with 17 bases between.

The chain uses TRBV19 and TRBJ2-5; TRBD2 aligns across 8 bases. V gave up 6 bases and J gave up 5 bases; unmatched junction bases: 8. Germline V CDR1 and CDR2: LNHDA, SQIVND (reference sequence). The CDR3 is 14 amino acids. The CDR3 DNA follows: TGTGCCAGTAGGGTTAGCGGGATGGGGGAGACCCAGTACTTC. This gives the protein CASRVSGMGETQYF.

This chain links TRBV6-6 with TRBJ1-4, with D possibly TRBD1 on 6 matching bases. This CDR3 spans 16 amino acids. Germline CDR1 and CDR2: MNHNY and SVGAGI (reference sequence). Trimming removed 4 bases at V and 8 bases at J, with 20 bases between. The DNA for the CDR3 is TGTGCCAGCAGTTCCAACATCGACAGGTTCCAAGAAAAACTGTTTTTT. It encodes CASSSNIDRFQEKLFF.

This clone was found a few times. V usage is TRBV4-3 and J usage is TRBJ1-5; D is perhaps TRBD1 (6 bases). Looked up from germline, CDR1 is LGHNA and CDR2 is YSLEER. CDR3 length equals 18 residues. Trimming shortened V by 0 bases and J by 3 bases, and 18 bases separated the two germline ends. The CDR3: CASSQELQPGHSNQPQHF. DNA for the CDR3: TGCGCCAGCAGCCAAGAACTGCAACCGGGACATTCCAATCAGCCCCAGCATTTT.

V gene TRBV5-1 combines with J gene TRBJ2-3; 8 nucleotides align to TRBD2. The length of the CDR3 is 16 residues. Losses at the gene ends were 3 bases for V and 8 bases for J; bases not matched to a gene: 14. CDR1 is SGHRS, CDR2 YFSETQ, per germline. As DNA, the CDR3 is TGCGCCAGCAGCTCTTCCCGCGGGTTGCGGGAGGCTACGCAGTATTTT. This translates into CASSSSRGLREATQYF.

The V and J genes are TRBV19 and TRBJ2-7; 7 bases line up with TRBD1. Trimming cost V 4 bases and J 2 bases; bases outside gene matches: 5. The CDR3 extends over 14 amino acids. CDR1 and CDR2 (germline): LNHDA, SQIVND (reference sequence). CDR3 protein: CASSKVQGAYEQYF. In nucleotides, the CDR3 is TGTGCCAGTAGTAAAGTCCAGGGGGCCTACGAGCAGTACTTC.

There are a few counts of this clone. V and J are TRBV7-2 and TRBJ1-4; TRBD1 aligns across 7 bases. The CDR3 loop spans 15 amino acids. V lost 1 base and J lost 3; bases outside the gene matches: 2. Per the germline V gene, CDR1 is SGHTA and CDR2 is FQGNSA. The CDR3 protein is CASSLGGTANEKLFF. CDR3 nucleotides: TGTGCCAGCAGCTTAGGGGGGACAGCTAATGAAAAACTGTTTTTT.

About this clone: Distinct nucleotide sequences in the sample also encode this CDR3. The V gene is TRBV7-3, the J gene TRBJ2-3, with TRBD2 identical over 8 bases. The CDR3 contains 15 residues. Germline assignment: CDR1 SGHTA and CDR2 FQGTGA. V was clipped by 1 base and J by 4 bases; unmatched bases: 4. The CDR3 is CASSLSYGGADTQYF. The CDR3 DNA reads as TGTGCCAGCAGCTTAAGCTACGGGGGGGCAGATACGCAGTATTTT.

V gene TRBV28 combines with J gene TRBJ2-5; 7 nucleotides align to TRBD1. After removal of 5 bases from V and 5 bases from J, the junction contained 8 bases not matched to a gene. The V gene's germline CDR1 is MDHEN and CDR2 SYDVKM. The CDR3 totals 14 residues. CDR3 amino acids: CASSTRQGEETQYF. In nucleotides, the CDR3 is TGTGCCAGCAGTACACGACAGGGAGAGGAGACCCAGTACTTC.

This clone has more than one count but fewer than ten. The chain couples TRBV4-2 to TRBJ2-1, with a tentative D call TRBD2 (5 bases). The CDR3 loop spans 16 amino acids. V was shortened by 4 bases and J by 2 bases, with 15 bases between the two germline ends. The germline V gene encodes CDR1 LGHNA and CDR2 YNFKEQ. For the CDR3, the DNA is TGTGCCAGCAGCCTACTAGTCGATAAAACCTACAATGAGCAGTTCTTC. This sequence encodes CASSLLVDKTYNEQFF.

V is TRBV5-4 and J is TRBJ1-2; D remains ambiguous. Trimming left V 4 bases short and J 7 bases short, with 14 bases between. The CDR3 spans 13 residues. Per germline, CDR1 SGHNT and CDR2 YYREEE (reference sequence). CDR3 sequence reads: CASSHGGSRGYTF. As DNA, the CDR3 is TGTGCCAGCAGCCACGGTGGTTCTCGTGGCTACACCTTC.

The chain uses TRBV18 and TRBJ2-1; 9 nucleotides match TRBD2. The CDR3 totals 15 residues. Germline values: CDR1 KGHSH, CDR2 LQKENI. V gave up 3 bases and J gave up 6 bases; unmatched junction bases: 6. The CDR3 nucleotides read TGTGCCAGCTCACCCCCCGGGACTAGCTTCAATGAGCAGTTCTTC. It codes for CASSPPGTSFNEQFF.

The chain joins TRBV12-5 to TRBJ1-5; 8 bases are shared with TRBD1. Losses at the gene ends were 2 bases for V and 0 bases for J; bases not matched to a gene: 12. Germline loops: CDR1 LGHNT, CDR2 FRNRAP. CDR3 length: 19 residues. The CDR3 region has the DNA TGTGCTAGTGGTTTGCCCCCCCCAGGGGACAGGACTAGCAATCAGCCCCAGCATTTT. Translating it yields CASGLPPPGDRTSNQPQHF.

As DNA, the CDR3 is TGTGCCAGCAGCTTAGGGAGGACAGAAAACTCCTACGAGCAGTACTTC. It codes for CASSLGRTENSYEQYF. The chain recombines TRBV7-9 with TRBJ2-7; the D gene is possibly TRBD1 (6 bases). This CDR3 spans 16 amino acids. V was pared by 1 base and J by 0 bases, with 13 bases between. From germline, CDR1 is SEHNR and CDR2 FQNEAQ (reference sequence). Supplemented by reference TRBV7-9 and TRBJ2-7, the full variable domain reads DTGVSQNPRHKITKRGQNVTFRCDPISEHNRLYWYRQTLGQGPEFLTYFQNEAQLEKSRLLSDRFSAERPKGSFSTLEIQRTEQGDSAMYLCASSLGRTENSYEQYFGPGTRLTVT.

The chain recombines TRBV28 with TRBJ2-7, with TRBD2 matching 8 bases. V shed 5 bases and J 3 bases; nucleotides not matched to a gene: 12. The germline V gene encodes CDR1 MDHEN and CDR2 SYDVKM. CDR3 length: 16 amino acids. The CDR3 nucleotides are TGTGCCAGCAGTGCCTGGGAGCGGGAGACATACTACGAGCAGTACTTC. Residues: CASSAWERETYYEQYF.

The rearrangement joins TRBV9 to TRBJ1-1; perhaps TRBD1 as D (5 bases). This CDR3 has 16 residues. The germline CDR1 and CDR2 sequences are SGDLS and YYNGEE. V lost 0 bases, J lost 0 bases, and 12 bases lay in between. CDR3 coding DNA: TGTGCCAGCAGCGTAGAGGCGGGGGGTATGAACACTGAAGCTTTCTTT. This sequence encodes CASSVEAGGMNTEAFF.